The clone carrying this T cell receptor beta chain was seen a handful of times. Its target is unknown. TCRdb used MiXCR to reprocess the 5' RACE reads, holding one entry per CDR3 protein. Of hundreds of thousands of distinct CDR3 sequences listed, 28% are singletons. Three pairs of healthy female monozygous twins were the donors. These data are taken from a study of identical twins' blood T cells. Overall study results and limits: Environmental influences on twin similarity could not be excluded. Twins shared more top CDR3 clonotypes than unrelated donors did. Mainly, cloneset size products determined shared clonotypes, twins included.

Trimming took off 3 bases at V and 2 bases at J, with 10 bases between the two ends. This CDR3 is 14 amino acids long. Per germline, CDR1 SQVTM and CDR2 ANQGSEA. The TCR originated in a woman aged 18-55 years in good health. This chain links TRBV29-1 with TRBJ2-2, with D possibly TRBD2 on 5 matching bases. The sequencing sample was made of PBMCs. DNA for the CDR3: TGCAGCGTTGATAGCGAGGCAAACACCGGGGAGCTGTTTTTT. Residues: CSVDSEANTGELFF.